The next 9 T cell receptor beta chains were all read from a single sample in a study of early T cells in non-severe SARS-CoV-2 infection. TCRdb ran MiXCR on the 5' RACE reads and lists one entry per CDR3 protein. The table has 30,000 to 40,000 distinct CDR3 sequences, under 5% seen once. Sequenced material: whole blood. The receptors derive from an adult who was a healthcare worker with PCR-confirmed SARS-CoV-2 infection or an uninfected control (not recorded which).

The chain links TRBV29-1 to TRBJ2-7, with D perhaps being TRBD1 or TRBD2 (6 bases each). CDR1 and CDR2 from the germline V gene are SQVTM and ANQGSEA. Trimming stripped 3 bases from V and 5 bases from J, with 20 bases between. The CDR3 length is 15 residues. The CDR3 DNA reads TGCAGCGTTGACTCTCGACAAGACGGGGGCGACGAGCAGTACTTC. This gives the protein CSVDSRQDGGDEQYF.

This clonotype was seen repeatedly, ten times or more. This chain links TRBV3-1 with TRBJ1-6, with D unresolved. Germline CDR1 LGHDT, CDR2 YNNKEL (reference sequence). The length of the CDR3 is 13 residues. V lost 0 bases and J 13 bases, leaving 10 bases between the germline ends. The CDR3 here is CASSQETRRPLHF. For the CDR3, the DNA is TGTGCCAGCAGCCAAGAGACCCGCAGGCCCCTCCACTTT.

This clonotype was detected many times. The chain links TRBV4-2 to TRBJ1-3, with a possible D match to TRBD1 (5 bases). Germline V CDR1 and CDR2: LGHNA, YNFKEQ. CDR3 size: 15 residues. V was clipped by 0 bases and J by 4 bases, with 10 bases between them. This CDR3 reads CASSQDDRDGNTIYF. In DNA, the CDR3 is TGTGCCAGCAGCCAAGATGACCGGGACGGAAACACCATATATTTT.

This clonotype was seen many times. Compared with germline, one end of the junction differs, possibly owing to a read error. The V call is TRBV10-3, the J call TRBJ1-1; D possibly corresponds to TRBD1 (6 bases). This CDR3 spans 14 amino acids. The V gene's germline CDR1 is ENHRY and CDR2 SYGVKD. The CDR3: CASSFQQGPTEAFF. The CDR3 region has the DNA TGTGCCAGCAGTTTCCAACAGGGCCCCACTGAAGCTTTCTTT.

The chain couples TRBV6-6 to TRBJ1-2; D is possibly TRBD1 (5 bases). This CDR3 is built from 18 residues. V was trimmed by 2 bases and J by 6 bases, leaving 25 bases between them. Germline V gene lookup returns CDR1 MNHNY and CDR2 SVGAGI (reference sequence). The CDR3 bases are TGTGCCAGCAGTTACGGAGGGCGGGTGAGGGGTTATATCGATGGCTACACCTTC. This translates into CASSYGGRVRGYIDGYTF.

This clonotype was found many times. The chain carries TRBV7-9 and TRBJ2-7; 11 nucleotides match TRBD2. The CDR3 extends over 15 amino acids. J lost 2 bases, V lost 5 bases, and 5 bases had no gene match. Germline lookup yields CDR1 SEHNR and CDR2 FQNEAQ (reference sequence). The DNA for the CDR3 is TGTGCCAGCAGCCCGGGACTAGCGGTAACCTACGAGCAGTACTTC. The encoded protein is CASSPGLAVTYEQYF.

The sample holds one count of this clonotype. This chain uses TRBV7-9 with TRBJ2-2; D unresolved. Trimming pared 2 bases from V and 6 bases from J, leaving 7 bases between. CDR1 SEHNR and CDR2 FQNEAQ come from the germline V gene (reference sequence). The CDR3 covers 13 residues. The CDR3 is CASSLSDPGELFF. CDR3 bases: TGTGCCAGCAGCTTATCCGACCCCGGGGAGCTGTTTTTT. Together with reference TRBV7-9 and TRBJ2-2, the CDR3 gives the full variable domain: DTGVSQNPRHKITKRGQNVTFRCDPISEHNRLYWYRQTLGQGPEFLTYFQNEAQLEKSRLLSDRFSAERPKGSFSTLEIQRTEQGDSAMYLCASSLSDPGELFFGEGSRLTVL.

This clonotype was seen many times. This chain uses TRBV12-3 or TRBV12-4 with TRBJ2-3, with D perhaps given as TRBD1 or TRBD2 (6 bases each). The CDR3 loop spans 14 amino acids. V lost 8 bases, J lost 4 bases, and 16 bases lay in between. In DNA form, the CDR3 reads TGTGCCAGCGCTAATGGGGGGCTAGCAGATACGCAGTATTTT. Translated: CASANGGLADTQYF.

In its sample, this clonotype was seen many times. The V call is TRBV5-1, the J call TRBJ2-2; D is ambiguous. CDR3 size: 15 residues. The ends were cut back, 4 bases at V and 1 base at J, with 11 bases in the middle. Germline lookup yields CDR1 SGHRS and CDR2 YFSETQ. CDR3 sequence reads: CASSLTGVNTGELFF. The CDR3 region has the DNA TGCGCCAGCAGCCTAACCGGCGTGAACACCGGGGAGCTGTTTTTT.